A single sample is the source of the 27 T cell receptor beta chains below, sequenced in a study of siplizumab effects on memory and regulatory T cells. TCRdb's table, derived via immunoSEQ multiplex PCR, lists solely in-frame clones and lacks some. The sample has some 120,000 clones; 85% to 95% are singletons. The sequenced sample consisted of non-Treg CD4+ T cells sorted from blood. The receptor set was obtained from a human donor in good health.

The gene calls are TRBV6-5 and TRBJ2-2, with D uncertain. In germline, CDR1 is MNHEY, CDR2 SVGAGI. Trimming left V 3 bases short and J 6 bases short, with 14 bases between. CDR3 length: 15 residues. The CDR3 bases are TGTGCCAGCAGTTATGGCCTATGGAGCGCCGGGGAGCTGTTTTTT. Translating gives CASSYGLWSAGELFF.

This sequence joins TRBV25-1 and TRBJ2-3; TRBD2 matches 7 bases. Germline lookup yields CDR1 MGHDK and CDR2 SYGVNS. This CDR3 has 14 residues. Losses at the gene ends were 1 base for V and 3 bases for J; bases not matched to a gene: 1. The CDR3 DNA sequence: TGTGCCAGCAGTGAATGGGGGGGGACAGATACGCAGTATTTT. It codes for CASSEWGGTDTQYF.

This chain connects TRBV30 to TRBJ2-5; no firm D call. The length of the CDR3 is 11 residues. In germline, CDR1 is GTSNPN, CDR2 SVGIG (reference sequence). Trimming took 4 bases from V and 4 from J, leaving 7 bases between them. The CDR3 sequence: CAWKGSETQYF. As DNA, the CDR3 is TGTGCCTGGAAAGGGTCAGAGACCCAGTACTTC.

The V and J genes are TRBV6-1 and TRBJ1-1; tentative D call: TRBD1 (5 bases). The CDR3 sequence is 14 residues long. The germline gives CDR1 MNHNS, CDR2 SASEGT. Trimming took 11 bases from V and 5 from J, leaving 21 bases between them. CDR3 amino acids: CASRRAPGVTEAFF. DNA for the CDR3: TGTGCCTCCCGGAGGGCCCCGGGGGTAACTGAAGCTTTCTTT.

The CDR3 sequence: CASSQGRAGANEKLFF. As DNA, the CDR3 is TGCGCCAGCAGCCAAGGAAGGGCAGGGGCTAATGAAAAACTGTTTTTT. The V gene is TRBV4-1, the J gene TRBJ1-4; D is possibly TRBD1 (6 bases). Per the germline V gene, CDR1 is MGHRA and CDR2 is YSYEKL. The CDR3 totals 16 residues. Trimming took 1 base from V and 3 from J, leaving 12 bases between them.

There are a few counts of this clone. In the same sample, other DNA sequences code for this CDR3. V is TRBV18 and J is TRBJ1-2, with 7 bases matching TRBD1. The CDR3 spans 13 residues. Germline loops: CDR1 KGHSH, CDR2 LQKENI. Unmatched junction bases numbered 0, after V lost 3 bases and J lost 2 bases. CDR3 sequence reads: CASSPDRNYGYTF. The CDR3 DNA follows: TGTGCCAGCTCACCGGACAGGAACTATGGCTACACCTTC.

V gene TRBV7-7 combines with J gene TRBJ2-7, with TRBD2 matching over 13 bases. The CDR3 extends over 15 amino acids. CDR1 and CDR2 (germline): SSHAT, FNYEAQ (reference sequence). V was clipped by 9 bases and J by 2 bases; unmatched bases: 7. The CDR3 coding sequence is TGTGCCAGTTTAACCGGGACTAGCGGGACCTACGAGCAGTACTTC. Its protein product is CASLTGTSGTYEQYF.

CDR3 protein: CASKGQGSGANVLTF. Written as DNA, the CDR3 is TGTGCCAGTAAGGGGCAGGGTAGCGGGGCCAACGTCCTGACTTTC. The chain employs TRBV19 and TRBJ2-6; perhaps TRBD1 as D (5 bases). Germline V gene data show CDR1 as LNHDA and CDR2 as SQIVND (reference sequence). The CDR3 runs to 15 residues. Trimming stripped 7 bases from V and 4 bases from J, with 14 bases between.

The chain uses TRBV6-6 and TRBJ2-7, with D unclear. CDR3 size: 13 residues. CDR1 and CDR2 from the germline V gene are MNHNY and SVGAGI (reference sequence). Trimming shortened V by 2 bases and J by 3 bases, and 8 bases separated the two germline ends. CDR3 residues: CASSYMSDYEQYF. CDR3 nucleotide sequence: TGTGCCAGCAGTTACATGTCAGACTACGAGCAGTACTTC.

The chain has TRBV4-1 and TRBJ1-1, with 9 bases aligning to TRBD1. CDR1 and CDR2 (germline): MGHRA, YSYEKL. The CDR3 covers 14 residues. V was clipped by 3 bases and J by 1 base; unmatched bases: 0. CDR3 coding DNA: TGCGCCAGCAGCCAGGGACAGGGGAACACTGAAGCTTTCTTT. As protein: CASSQGQGNTEAFF.

The V and J genes are TRBV5-4 and TRBJ2-3, with 7 bases lining up with TRBD1. The germline gives CDR1 SGHNT, CDR2 YYREEE (reference sequence). The CDR3 is 16 residues long. V trimming: 3 bases; J trimming: 4 bases; junction bases outside the gene matches: 11. For the CDR3, the DNA is TGTGCCAGCAGCTGGTTGAGACAGGGAAATTCAGATACGCAGTATTTT. It encodes CASSWLRQGNSDTQYF.

The chain links TRBV29-1 to TRBJ2-3; the D gene is possibly TRBD2 (5 bases). The CDR3 is 16 residues long. With 3 bases removed from V and 4 bases from J, the gap between germline ends came to 20 bases. Germline V gene data show CDR1 as SQVTM and CDR2 as ANQGSEA. The CDR3 sequence: CSVDGLASTASDTQYF. CDR3 DNA sequence: TGCAGCGTTGACGGTCTAGCAAGTACAGCATCAGATACGCAGTATTTT.

The chain joins TRBV28 to TRBJ1-2; maybe TRBD1 (6 bases). V was cut by 6 bases and J by 8 bases, with 19 bases left in between. From germline, CDR1 is MDHEN and CDR2 SYDVKM. The CDR3 spans 14 residues. CDR3 coding DNA: TGTGCCAGCAGCCACGGGACAAGGGCACTCGGCTACACCTTC. Translation gives CASSHGTRALGYTF.

The V and J genes are TRBV5-6 and TRBJ2-3; possible D gene TRBD2, 6 bases. Germline V gives CDR1 SGHDT, CDR2 YYEEEE. Trimming left V 6 bases short and J 1 base short, with 18 bases between. The CDR3 runs to 16 residues. DNA for the CDR3: TGTGCCAGCACCGGGGGACTCCAACATGGCACAGATACGCAGTATTTT. The encoded protein is CASTGGLQHGTDTQYF.

This chain joins TRBV27 and TRBJ1-6, with 7 nucleotides matching TRBD1. Unmatched junction bases numbered 6, after V lost 5 bases and J lost 5 bases. CDR1 and CDR2 from the germline V gene are MNHEY and SMNVEV (reference sequence). The CDR3 runs 15 residues. The CDR3 DNA reads as TGTGCCAGCAGTGGGGGACAGTACCATAATTCACCCCTCCACTTT. Protein: CASSGGQYHNSPLHF.

The rearrangement links TRBV5-4 to TRBJ2-1, with 12 bases fitting TRBD2. The junction had 9 bases not matched to a gene; V was cut back by 4 bases and J by 10 bases. The length of the CDR3 is 15 residues. Germline V CDR1 and CDR2: SGHNT, YYREEE (reference sequence). The CDR3 is CASSPSGGARGEQFF. The CDR3 DNA is TGTGCCAGCAGCCCTAGCGGGGGGGCCCGAGGGGAGCAGTTCTTC.

This clone has only a few counts. The rearrangement uses TRBV4-1 and TRBJ1-5, with 8 bases matching TRBD1. CDR3 length equals 19 residues. Germline assignment: CDR1 MGHRA and CDR2 YSYEKL. The ends lost 3 bases at V and 0 bases at J; junction bases unmatched: 13. The CDR3 protein is CASSHDPANRGYSNQPQHF. The CDR3 DNA sequence: TGCGCCAGCAGCCATGACCCCGCCAACAGGGGGTATAGCAATCAGCCCCAGCATTTT.

V usage is TRBV10-3 and J usage is TRBJ2-2, with 7 bases lining up with TRBD2. V lost 8 bases, J lost 6 bases, and 9 bases stayed unmatched. The germline gives CDR1 ENHRY, CDR2 SYGVKD. The CDR3 sequence is 14 residues long. The CDR3 here is CAIAWDYGAGELFF. The CDR3 DNA reads TGTGCCATCGCTTGGGACTACGGGGCCGGGGAGCTGTTTTTT.

The sample holds one count of this clone. This chain joins TRBV6-5 and TRBJ1-2; D is unresolved. Germline values: CDR1 MNHEY, CDR2 SVGAGI. This CDR3 is 15 amino acids long. V was cut by 6 bases and J by 5 bases, with 19 bases left in between. The CDR3 loop reads CASRGGPGRVYGYTF. CDR3 nucleotide sequence: TGTGCCAGCAGGGGAGGTCCGGGAAGGGTGTATGGCTACACCTTC.

The chain has TRBV5-1 and TRBJ2-1, with D possibly TRBD1 on 5 matching bases. The CDR3 contains 13 residues. Germline V gene lookup returns CDR1 SGHRS and CDR2 YFSETQ. Trimming took off 0 bases at V and 10 bases at J, with 11 bases between the two ends. The CDR3 protein is CASSLAAGWEQFF. As DNA, the CDR3 is TGCGCCAGCAGCTTGGCCGCAGGGTGGGAGCAGTTCTTC.

This rearrangement joins TRBV30 to TRBJ1-2, with D possibly TRBD1 on 5 matching bases. The V end lost 4 bases, the J end lost 12 bases, and 24 bases lay between the germline ends. Germline V lookup: CDR1 GTSNPN, CDR2 SVGIG (reference sequence). The CDR3 is 14 amino acids. The CDR3 here is CAWTPVGAGVADTF. The CDR3 coding sequence is TGTGCCTGGACCCCCGTTGGGGCAGGAGTGGCCGACACCTTC.

The chain combines TRBV11-1 with TRBJ2-2; the match to TRBD2 covers 8 bases. V was pared by 1 base and J by 4 bases, with 2 bases of the junction left unmatched. CDR3 length equals 15 residues. The germline CDR1 and CDR2 sequences are SGHAT and FQDESV (reference sequence). CDR3 in amino acids: CASSLGLAGTGELFF. In nucleotides, the CDR3 is TGTGCCAGCAGCTTAGGGCTAGCGGGCACCGGGGAGCTGTTTTTT.

This rearrangement joins TRBV4-1 to TRBJ2-5, with 16 bases aligning to TRBD2. Germline lookup yields CDR1 MGHRA and CDR2 YSYEKL. Trimming at V came to 4 bases and at J to 1 base, leaving 9 bases not matched to a gene. The CDR3 spans 19 residues. This chain's CDR3 is CASSPRGTSGGAVQETQYF. The CDR3 region has the DNA TGCGCCAGCAGCCCGCGGGGGACTAGCGGGGGGGCGGTCCAAGAGACCCAGTACTTC.

CDR3 nucleotide sequence: TGTGCCAGCAGTCGGGGGTTGGGTGAAAAACTGTTTTTT. As protein: CASSRGLGEKLFF. The gene calls are TRBV6-1 and TRBJ1-4; possible D gene TRBD1, 5 bases. This CDR3 region has 13 residues. CDR1 is MNHNS, CDR2 SASEGT, per germline. V dropped 5 bases and J dropped 7 bases, with 11 bases sitting between them.

CDR3 amino acids: CASSPRLAAAGLETQYF. For the CDR3, the DNA is TGTGCCAGCTCACCACGGCTGGCTGCGGCGGGGTTAGAGACCCAGTACTTC. V is TRBV18 and J is TRBJ2-5, with D perhaps TRBD2 (6 bases). Trimming took 1 base from V and 4 from J, leaving 19 bases between them. CDR3 length: 17 amino acids. Germline CDR1 is KGHSH and CDR2 is LQKENI. The whole variable domain, filled in from reference TRBV18 and TRBJ2-5, reads NAGVMQNPRHLVRRRGQEARLRCSPMKGHSHVYWYRQLPEEGLKFMVYLQKENIIDESGMPKERFSAEFPKEGPSILRIQQVVRGDSAAYFCASSPRLAAAGLETQYFGPGTRLLVL.

This chain uses TRBV19 with TRBJ2-2, with a possible D match to TRBD1 (5 bases). From germline, CDR1 is LNHDA and CDR2 SQIVND (reference sequence). The CDR3 spans 15 residues. Trimming shortened V by 3 bases and J by 5 bases, and 13 bases separated the two germline ends. CDR3 DNA sequence: TGTGCCAGTAGTATTATCAGGGCGGATACCGGGGAGCTGTTTTTT. Translating it yields CASSIIRADTGELFF.

As regards this clone: Germline and junction disagree at one end, which may indicate a read error. The rearrangement links TRBV7-6 to TRBJ2-5; 7 positions match TRBD2. This CDR3 is 13 amino acids long. The germline CDR1 and CDR2 sequences are SGHVS and FNYEAQ. The CDR3, as DNA: TGTGCCAGCAGCGTAGCGGGCCAAGAGACCCAGTACTTC. Its translation is CASSVAGQETQYF.